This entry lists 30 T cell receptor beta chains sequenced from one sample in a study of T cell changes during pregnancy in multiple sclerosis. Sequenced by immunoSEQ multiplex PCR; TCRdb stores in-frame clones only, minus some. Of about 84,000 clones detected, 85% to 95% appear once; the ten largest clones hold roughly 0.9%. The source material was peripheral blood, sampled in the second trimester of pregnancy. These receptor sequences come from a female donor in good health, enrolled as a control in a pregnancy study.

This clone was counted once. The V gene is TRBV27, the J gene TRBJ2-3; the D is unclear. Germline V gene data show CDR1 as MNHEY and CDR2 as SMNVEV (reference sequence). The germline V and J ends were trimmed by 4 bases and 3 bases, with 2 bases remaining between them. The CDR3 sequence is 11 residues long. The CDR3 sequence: CASSSTDTQYF. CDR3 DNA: TGTGCCAGCAGTTCAACAGATACGCAGTATTTT.

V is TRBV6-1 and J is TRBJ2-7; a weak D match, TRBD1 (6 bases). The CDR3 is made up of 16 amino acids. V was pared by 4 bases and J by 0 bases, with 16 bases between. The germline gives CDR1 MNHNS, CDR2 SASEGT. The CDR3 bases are TGTGCCAGCAGTGCCCCCCGGTGGGACACCTCCTACGAGCAGTACTTC. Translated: CASSAPRWDTSYEQYF.

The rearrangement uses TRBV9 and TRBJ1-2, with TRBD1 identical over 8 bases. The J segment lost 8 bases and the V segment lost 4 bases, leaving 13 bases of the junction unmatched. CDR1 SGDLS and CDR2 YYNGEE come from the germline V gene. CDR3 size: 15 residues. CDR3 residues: CASSSSQGAGYGYTF. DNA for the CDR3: TGTGCCAGCAGCTCATCCCAGGGGGCAGGCTACGGCTACACCTTC.

The CDR3 DNA reads as TGTGCCAGTACTCCGAGCTCTGGAAACACCATATATTTT. Protein sequence: CASTPSSGNTIYF. This chain connects TRBV19 to TRBJ1-3; no reliable D call. The CDR3 runs to 13 residues. Germline assignment: CDR1 LNHDA and CDR2 SQIVND (reference sequence). Trimming removed 7 bases from V and 0 bases from J, with 7 bases in between.

The CDR3 region is CASRPGQGLGEQYF. The CDR3 DNA is TGTGCCAGCAGACCGGGACAGGGGTTGGGGGAGCAGTACTTC. The rearrangement links TRBV6-6 to TRBJ2-5, with TRBD1 identical over 10 bases. The CDR3 runs 14 residues. CDR1 is MNHNY and CDR2 is SVGAGI in the germline V gene (reference sequence). With 6 bases clipped from V and 11 bases from J, the junction kept 12 bases outside the gene matches.

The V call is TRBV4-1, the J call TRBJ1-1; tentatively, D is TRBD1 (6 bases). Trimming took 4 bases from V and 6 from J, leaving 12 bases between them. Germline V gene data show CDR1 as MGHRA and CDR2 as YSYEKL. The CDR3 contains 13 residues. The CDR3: CASSLGGAAEAFF. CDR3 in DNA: TGCGCCAGCAGCCTTGGGGGGGCGGCTGAAGCTTTCTTT.

Here the CDR3 reads CASSSDTINYGYTF. The CDR3 nucleotides are TGTGCCAGCAGCTCGGACACTATTAACTATGGCTACACCTTC. The chain links TRBV7-2 to TRBJ1-2; possible D gene TRBD1, 5 bases. The CDR3 loop spans 14 amino acids. Per germline, CDR1 SGHTA and CDR2 FQGNSA. V lost 4 bases and J lost 1, with 10 bases in between.

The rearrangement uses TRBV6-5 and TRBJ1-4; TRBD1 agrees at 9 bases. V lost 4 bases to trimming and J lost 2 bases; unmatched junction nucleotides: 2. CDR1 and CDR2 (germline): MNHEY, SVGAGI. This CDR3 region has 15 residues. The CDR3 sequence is CASSSGTGTNEKLFF. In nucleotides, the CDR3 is TGTGCCAGCAGTTCCGGGACAGGGACTAATGAAAAACTGTTTTTT.

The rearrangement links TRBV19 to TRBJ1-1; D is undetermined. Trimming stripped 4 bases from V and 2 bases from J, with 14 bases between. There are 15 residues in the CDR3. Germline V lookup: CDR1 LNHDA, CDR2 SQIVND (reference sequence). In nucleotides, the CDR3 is TGTGCCAGTAGTACCCAGGCAACAGAAAACACTGAAGCTTTCTTT. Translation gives CASSTQATENTEAFF.

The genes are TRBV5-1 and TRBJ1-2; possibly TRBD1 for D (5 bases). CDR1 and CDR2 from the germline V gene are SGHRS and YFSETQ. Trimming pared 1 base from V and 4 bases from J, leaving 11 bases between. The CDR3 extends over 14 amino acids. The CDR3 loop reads CASSLQGGPYGYTF. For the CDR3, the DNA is TGCGCCAGCAGCTTGCAGGGCGGTCCCTATGGCTACACCTTC.

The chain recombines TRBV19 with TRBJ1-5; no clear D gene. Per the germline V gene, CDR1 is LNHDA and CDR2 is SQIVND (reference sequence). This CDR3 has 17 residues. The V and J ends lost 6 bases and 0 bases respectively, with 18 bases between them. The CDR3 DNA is TGTGCCAGTAGGAACCTAACGTGGGAGTATAGCAATCAGCCCCAGCATTTT. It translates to CASRNLTWEYSNQPQHF.

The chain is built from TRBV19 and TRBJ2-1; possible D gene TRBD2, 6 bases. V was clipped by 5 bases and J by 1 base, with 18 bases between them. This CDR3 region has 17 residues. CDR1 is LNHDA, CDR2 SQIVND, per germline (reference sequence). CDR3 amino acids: CASSQGGVGWSYNEQFF. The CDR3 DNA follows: TGTGCCAGTAGTCAAGGCGGGGTCGGTTGGTCCTACAATGAGCAGTTCTTC. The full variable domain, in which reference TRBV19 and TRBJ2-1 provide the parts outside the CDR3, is DGGITQSPKYLFRKEGQNVTLSCEQNLNHDAMYWYRQDPGQGLRLIYYSQIVNDFQKGDIAEGYSVSREKKESFPLTVTSAQKNPTAFYLCASSQGGVGWSYNEQFFGPGTRLTVL.

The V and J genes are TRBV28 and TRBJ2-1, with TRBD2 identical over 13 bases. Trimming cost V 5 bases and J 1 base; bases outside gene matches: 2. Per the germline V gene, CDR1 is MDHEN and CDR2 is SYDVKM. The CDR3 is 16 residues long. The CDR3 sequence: CASSPGLAGSYNEQFF. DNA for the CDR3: TGTGCCAGCAGTCCGGGACTAGCGGGATCCTACAATGAGCAGTTCTTC.

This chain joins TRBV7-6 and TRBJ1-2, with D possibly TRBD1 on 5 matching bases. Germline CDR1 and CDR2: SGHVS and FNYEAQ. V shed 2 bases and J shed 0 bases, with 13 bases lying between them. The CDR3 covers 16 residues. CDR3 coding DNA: TGTGCCAGCAGCTTAAGCCCCACAGGTTCTAACTATGGCTACACCTTC. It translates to CASSLSPTGSNYGYTF.

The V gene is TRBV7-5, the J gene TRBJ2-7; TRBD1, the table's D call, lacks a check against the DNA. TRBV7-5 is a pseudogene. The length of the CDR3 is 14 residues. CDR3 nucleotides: TGTGCCAGAAGCCCCGGACAGGGTCGGCTCGAGCAGTACTTC. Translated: CARSPGQGRLEQYF.

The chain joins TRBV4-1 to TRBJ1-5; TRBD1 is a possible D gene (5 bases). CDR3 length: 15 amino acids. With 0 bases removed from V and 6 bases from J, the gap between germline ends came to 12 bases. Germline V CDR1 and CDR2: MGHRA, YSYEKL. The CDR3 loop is CASSQELQVSQPQHF. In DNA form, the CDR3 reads TGCGCCAGCAGCCAAGAACTACAGGTTAGTCAGCCCCAGCATTTT.

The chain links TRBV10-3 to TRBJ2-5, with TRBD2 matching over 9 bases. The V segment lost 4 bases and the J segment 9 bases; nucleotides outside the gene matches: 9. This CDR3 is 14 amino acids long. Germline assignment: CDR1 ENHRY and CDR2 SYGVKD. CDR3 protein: CAISGLAEHRAQYF. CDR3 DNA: TGTGCCATCAGTGGACTAGCGGAACATAGGGCCCAGTACTTC.

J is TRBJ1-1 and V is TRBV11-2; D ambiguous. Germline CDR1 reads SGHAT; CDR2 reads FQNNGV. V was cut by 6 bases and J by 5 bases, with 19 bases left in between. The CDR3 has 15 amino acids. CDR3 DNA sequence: TGTGCCAGCAGATCCCTTCGGGGTGAGAATACTGAAGCTTTCTTT. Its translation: CASRSLRGENTEAFF. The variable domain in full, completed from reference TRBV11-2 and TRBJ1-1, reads EAGVAQSPRYKIIEKRQSVAFWCNPISGHATLYWYQQILGQGPKLLIQFQNNGVVDDSQLPKDRFSAERLKGVDSTLKIQPAKLEDSAVYLCASRSLRGENTEAFFGQGTRLTVV.

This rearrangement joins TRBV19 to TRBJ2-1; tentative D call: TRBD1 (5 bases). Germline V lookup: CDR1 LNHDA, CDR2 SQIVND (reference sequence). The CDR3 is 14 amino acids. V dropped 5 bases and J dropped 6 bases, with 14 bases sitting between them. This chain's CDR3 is CASSYSRELNEQFF. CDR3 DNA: TGTGCCAGTAGTTATTCCAGGGAACTCAATGAGCAGTTCTTC.

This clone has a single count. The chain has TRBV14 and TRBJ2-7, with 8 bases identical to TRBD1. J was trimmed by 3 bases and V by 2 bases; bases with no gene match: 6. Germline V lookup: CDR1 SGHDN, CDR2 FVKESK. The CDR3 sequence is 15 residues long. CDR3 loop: CASSQTKTGGYEQYF. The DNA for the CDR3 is TGTGCCAGCAGCCAAACGAAAACAGGGGGCTACGAGCAGTACTTC.

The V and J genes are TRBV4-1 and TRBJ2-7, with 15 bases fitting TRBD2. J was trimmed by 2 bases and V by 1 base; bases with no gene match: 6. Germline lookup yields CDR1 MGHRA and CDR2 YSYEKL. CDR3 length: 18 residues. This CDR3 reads CASSQGGTSGRKTYEQYF. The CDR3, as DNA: TGCGCCAGCAGCCAAGGTGGGACTAGCGGGAGGAAAACCTACGAGCAGTACTTC.

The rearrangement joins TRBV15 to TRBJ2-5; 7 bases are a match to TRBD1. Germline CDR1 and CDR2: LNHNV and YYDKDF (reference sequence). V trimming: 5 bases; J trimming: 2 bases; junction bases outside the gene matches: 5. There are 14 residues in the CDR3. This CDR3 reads CATSQGVLQETQYF. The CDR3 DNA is TGTGCCACCAGCCAGGGGGTGCTGCAAGAGACCCAGTACTTC.

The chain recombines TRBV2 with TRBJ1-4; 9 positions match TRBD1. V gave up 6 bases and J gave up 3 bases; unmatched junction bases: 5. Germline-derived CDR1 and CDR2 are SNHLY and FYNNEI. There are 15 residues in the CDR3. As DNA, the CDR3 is TGTGCCAGCAGCCTAGGGACAGGGCCTAATGAAAAACTGTTTTTT. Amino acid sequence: CASSLGTGPNEKLFF.

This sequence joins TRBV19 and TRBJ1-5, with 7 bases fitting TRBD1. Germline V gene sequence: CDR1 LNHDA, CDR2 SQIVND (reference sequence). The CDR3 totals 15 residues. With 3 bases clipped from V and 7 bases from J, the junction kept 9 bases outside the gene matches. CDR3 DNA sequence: TGTGCCAGTAGTATCGAAATGACAGGGTACCAGCCCCAGCATTTT. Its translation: CASSIEMTGYQPQHF.

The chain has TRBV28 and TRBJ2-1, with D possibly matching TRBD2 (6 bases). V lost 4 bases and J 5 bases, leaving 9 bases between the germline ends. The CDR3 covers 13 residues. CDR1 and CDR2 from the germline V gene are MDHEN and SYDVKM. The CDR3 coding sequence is TGTGCCAGCAGTTCCGGGACTCACAATGAGCAGTTCTTC. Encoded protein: CASSSGTHNEQFF. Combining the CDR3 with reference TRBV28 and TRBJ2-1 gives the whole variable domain DVKVTQSSRYLVKRTGEKVFLECVQDMDHENMFWYRQDPGLGLRLIYFSYDVKMKEKGDIPEGYSVSREKKERFSLILESASTNQTSMYLCASSSGTHNEQFFGPGTRLTVL.

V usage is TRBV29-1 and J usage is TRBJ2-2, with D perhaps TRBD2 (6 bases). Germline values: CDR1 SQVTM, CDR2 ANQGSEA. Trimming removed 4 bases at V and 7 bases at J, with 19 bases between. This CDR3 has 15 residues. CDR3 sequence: CSVGSSRESIGELFF. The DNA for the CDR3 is TGCAGCGTTGGTTCGTCGCGGGAAAGTATCGGGGAGCTGTTTTTT.

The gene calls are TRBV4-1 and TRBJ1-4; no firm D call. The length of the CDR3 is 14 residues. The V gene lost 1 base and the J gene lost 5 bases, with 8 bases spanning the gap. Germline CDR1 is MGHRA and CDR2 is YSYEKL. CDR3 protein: CASSQGPLNEKLFF. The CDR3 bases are TGCGCCAGCAGCCAAGGGCCATTAAATGAAAAACTGTTTTTT.

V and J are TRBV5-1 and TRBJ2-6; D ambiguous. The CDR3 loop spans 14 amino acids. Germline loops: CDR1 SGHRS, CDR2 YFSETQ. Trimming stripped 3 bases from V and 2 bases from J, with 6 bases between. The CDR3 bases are TGCGCCAGCAGCTACCAGACTGGGGCCAACGTCCTGACTTTC. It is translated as CASSYQTGANVLTF.

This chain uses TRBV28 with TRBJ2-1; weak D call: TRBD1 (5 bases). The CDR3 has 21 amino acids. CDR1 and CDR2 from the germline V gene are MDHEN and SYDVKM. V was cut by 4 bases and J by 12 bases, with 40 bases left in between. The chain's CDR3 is CASSSGSWGIFLDSGQYGQFF. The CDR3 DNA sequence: TGTGCCAGCAGTTCAGGGTCCTGGGGAATTTTTCTAGACAGTGGCCAATATGGGCAGTTCTTC.

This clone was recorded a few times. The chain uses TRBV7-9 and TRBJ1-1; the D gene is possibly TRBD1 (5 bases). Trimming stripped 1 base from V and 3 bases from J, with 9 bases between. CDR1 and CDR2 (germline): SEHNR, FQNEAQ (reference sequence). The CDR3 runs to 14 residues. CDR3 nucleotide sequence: TGTGCCAGCAGCTTAGGCGGGGACTACACTGAAGCTTTCTTT. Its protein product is CASSLGGDYTEAFF.